The 20 T cell receptor beta chains below were found in one sample sequenced in a study of CD8+CD57+ T cells in acquired aplastic anemia. Patients selected for sequencing had displayed CD8+CD57+ cell expansion by flow cytometry. CDR3 and TCR beta VDJ profiling relied on a genomic DNA template. TCRdb processed the reads anew with MiXCR; each CDR3 protein has one entry. Here the sample spans about 200,000 distinct CDR3 sequences, around 49% being singletons. Material: sorted CD4+, CD8+, or CD8+CD57+ T cells (not recorded which) from PBMCs. These receptors all stem from a human donor with aplastic anemia.

Notes on this clonotype: One junction end does not reproduce the germline sequence, and a read error may be involved. V gene TRBV7-2 combines with J gene TRBJ2-7; a possible D gene is TRBD2 (5 bases). Germline-derived CDR1 and CDR2 are SGHTA and FQGNSA. The CDR3 spans 13 residues. CDR3 region: CASSSERMGEQYF. CDR3 nucleotides: TGCGCCAGCAGCTCAGAGCGGATGGGGGAGCAGTACTTC.

In regard to this clonotype: Without the conserved terminal phenylalanine or tryptophan, this CDR3 likely stems from a read error. The J gene is TRBJ2-3, the V gene TRBV11-1; no clear D. V shed 5 bases and J shed 0 bases, with 12 bases lying between them. This CDR3 contains 15 residues. Germline V lookup: CDR1 SGHAT, CDR2 FQDESV (reference sequence). CDR3 nucleotide sequence: TGTGCCAGCAGCCCTCGGGCGGCTAGCACAGATACGCAGTATTCT. It translates to CASSPRAASTDTQYS.

This clonotype was found many times. The V and J genes are TRBV5-6 and TRBJ2-7; D may be TRBD1 (6 bases). The CDR3 is made up of 14 amino acids. The germline V and J ends were trimmed by 3 bases and 0 bases, with 10 bases remaining between them. Germline lookup yields CDR1 SGHDT and CDR2 YYEEEE. The CDR3 region is CASSSDSYSYEQYF. In nucleotides, the CDR3 is TGTGCCAGCAGCTCGGACAGTTACTCCTACGAGCAGTACTTC.

This clonotype was seen a few times. The V call is TRBV14, the J call TRBJ2-2; no clear D. Germline V gene sequence: CDR1 SGHDN, CDR2 FVKESK. The CDR3 has 16 residues. The V gene lost 3 bases and the J gene lost 6 bases, with 17 bases spanning the gap. The CDR3, as DNA: TGTGCCAGCAGCCAGGGCATGGGGATTTTTTCCGGGGAGCTGTTTTTT. Amino acid sequence: CASSQGMGIFSGELFF.

This clonotype was found once. This rearrangement joins TRBV15 to TRBJ2-7; D might be TRBD1 or TRBD2, each matching 5 bases. V lost 5 bases and J 0 bases, leaving 11 bases between the germline ends. The CDR3 totals 14 residues. Germline V gives CDR1 LNHNV, CDR2 YYDKDF (reference sequence). This CDR3 is CATSRDRTSYEQYF. The CDR3 DNA reads TGTGCCACCAGCCGGGACCGAACCTCCTACGAGCAGTACTTC.

The sample holds a few counts of this clonotype. V usage is TRBV19 and J usage is TRBJ2-7; TRBD2 might be the D (6 bases). Trimming shortened V by 4 bases and J by 3 bases, and 10 bases separated the two germline ends. From germline, CDR1 is LNHDA and CDR2 SQIVND (reference sequence). The CDR3 is 13 amino acids. CDR3 residues: CASSTAGSYEQYF. The CDR3 bases are TGTGCCAGTAGTACGGCCGGGAGCTACGAGCAGTACTTC. Based on the CDR3 plus reference TRBV19 and TRBJ2-7, the full variable domain is DGGITQSPKYLFRKEGQNVTLSCEQNLNHDAMYWYRQDPGQGLRLIYYSQIVNDFQKGDIAEGYSVSREKKESFPLTVTSAQKNPTAFYLCASSTAGSYEQYFGPGTRLTVT.

The chain combines TRBV15 with TRBJ2-5; D unclear. The CDR3 loop spans 18 amino acids. Trimming removed 3 bases at V and 5 bases at J, with 25 bases between. Germline CDR1 and CDR2: LNHNV and YYDKDF (reference sequence). The DNA of the CDR3 is TGTGCCACCAGCAGCCCCCGAGCTATGATGACATTAGGGGAGACCCAGTACTTC. It codes for CATSSPRAMMTLGETQYF.

This clonotype occurred many times. This chain joins TRBV2 and TRBJ1-4; D perhaps matches TRBD1 (6 bases). Germline V CDR1 and CDR2: SNHLY, FYNNEI. The CDR3 runs to 14 residues. V lost 7 bases to trimming and J lost 0 bases, with 9 bases between them. For the CDR3, the DNA is TGTGCCAGCACCTGGACAGCAACTAATGAAAAACTGTTTTTT. It specifies CASTWTATNEKLFF.

This clonotype was counted a few times. The rearrangement uses TRBV2 and TRBJ1-6; a possible D gene is TRBD1 (5 bases). CDR3 length equals 12 residues. V lost 5 bases and J lost 10, with 9 bases in between. Germline loops: CDR1 SNHLY, CDR2 FYNNEI. The CDR3 coding sequence is TGTGCCAGCAGTCAGGGTTTGTCACCCCTCCACTTT. It yields the protein CASSQGLSPLHF.

This clonotype occurred many times. V gene TRBV20-1 combines with J gene TRBJ2-1; a possible D gene is TRBD2 (7 bases). The germline V gene encodes CDR1 DFQATT and CDR2 SNEGSKA (reference sequence). CDR3 size: 14 residues. With 4 bases removed from V and 5 bases from J, the gap between germline ends came to 15 bases. CDR3 in amino acids: CSAMGGALNNEQFF. In DNA, the CDR3 is TGCAGTGCTATGGGGGGGGCCTTAAACAATGAGCAGTTCTTC.

This clonotype was found a few times. The chain is built from TRBV15 and TRBJ1-2; 7 bases line up with TRBD1. V gave up 1 base and J gave up 2 bases; unmatched junction bases: 4. In germline, CDR1 is LNHNV, CDR2 YYDKDF (reference sequence). CDR3 length: 15 amino acids. CDR3 region: CATSRGTGSNYGYTF. CDR3 bases: TGTGCCACCAGCAGAGGGACAGGCTCAAACTATGGCTACACCTTC.

The CDR3 spells CASSLAGGAGGHNEQFF. In DNA form, the CDR3 reads TGCGCCAGCAGCTTGGCCGGGGGCGCGGGGGGCCACAATGAGCAGTTCTTC. The chain uses TRBV5-1 and TRBJ2-1; the match to TRBD2 covers 8 bases. CDR1 and CDR2 (germline): SGHRS, YFSETQ. With V trimmed by 0 bases and J by 5 bases, 10 bases remained unmatched. The CDR3 covers 17 residues.

The chain combines TRBV7-2 with TRBJ1-2; D perhaps matches TRBD1 (6 bases). This CDR3 spans 15 amino acids. Germline V gene lookup returns CDR1 SGHTA and CDR2 FQGNSA. The V gene lost 2 bases and the J gene lost 6 bases, with 16 bases spanning the gap. Here the CDR3 DNA reads TGTGCCAGCAGCTTATCCCCGGGACAAAAGGATGGCTACACCTTC. Its protein product is CASSLSPGQKDGYTF.

This clonotype was observed many times. The chain has TRBV5-1 and TRBJ1-3; 7 bases agree with TRBD1. Germline CDR1 SGHRS, CDR2 YFSETQ. The V segment lost 5 bases and the J segment 0 bases; nucleotides outside the gene matches: 5. CDR3 length equals 15 residues. In DNA form, the CDR3 reads TGCGCCAGCAGAGTAGGGGACAGCTCTGGAAACACCATATATTTT. Its translation: CASRVGDSSGNTIYF.

The chain uses TRBV10-3 and TRBJ1-2, with TRBD1 as a possible D gene (5 bases). Trimming stripped 0 bases from V and 8 bases from J, with 22 bases between. Germline values: CDR1 ENHRY, CDR2 SYGVKD. The CDR3 has 17 residues. The CDR3 region is CAISESQERQPGRGYTF. The CDR3 DNA reads as TGTGCCATCAGTGAGTCGCAGGAAAGACAACCAGGGCGCGGCTACACCTTC.

The chain is built from TRBV20-1 and TRBJ2-3, with D perhaps matching TRBD1 or TRBD2 (5 bases each). The CDR3 loop spans 13 amino acids. V lost 1 base and J lost 8, with 13 bases in between. CDR1 and CDR2 (germline): DFQATT, SNEGSKA (reference sequence). CDR3: CSARVGARGTQYF. The CDR3 coding sequence is TGCAGTGCTAGAGTCGGGGCGCGCGGTACGCAGTATTTT.

This clonotype was counted ten times or more. The chain uses TRBV6-1 and TRBJ2-5, with TRBD2 matching over 9 bases. The junction had 9 bases not matched to a gene; V was cut back by 8 bases and J by 2 bases. The germline gives CDR1 MNHNS, CDR2 SASEGT. This CDR3 has 15 amino acids. Here the CDR3 reads CASVSALAGQETQYF. The CDR3 DNA follows: TGTGCCAGCGTGTCCGCACTAGCGGGTCAAGAGACCCAGTACTTC.

This clonotype was detected once. V is TRBV25-1 and J is TRBJ1-2; 10 nucleotides line up with TRBD1. The CDR3 consists of 14 residues. Germline CDR1 is MGHDK and CDR2 is SYGVNS. V dropped 8 bases and J dropped 8; count of bases not matched to a gene: 11. As DNA, the CDR3 is TGTGCCAGCGGCTCCGGGACAGGGGTCTACGGCTACACCTTC. Protein sequence: CASGSGTGVYGYTF.

This clonotype was seen once. A much larger clone sits a single nucleotide away, making a read error possible. V gene TRBV6-5 combines with J gene TRBJ1-2; D call uncertain. The CDR3 length is 14 residues. The ends were cut back, 2 bases at V and 3 bases at J, with 10 bases in the middle. Germline loops: CDR1 MNHEY, CDR2 SVGAGI. The CDR3 spells CASSYNYGDYGYTF. In DNA form, the CDR3 reads TGTGCCAGCAGTTACAATTACGGGGACTATGGCTACACCTTC.

At least ten counts were recorded for this clonotype. The CDR3 loop is CASSLRGGPYEQYF. In nucleotides, the CDR3 is TGTGCCAGCAGTTTGAGGGGGGGCCCCTACGAGCAGTACTTC. This chain links TRBV27 with TRBJ2-7, with D perhaps TRBD2 (7 bases). The CDR3 extends over 14 amino acids. Per the germline V gene, CDR1 is MNHEY and CDR2 is SMNVEV (reference sequence). The V and J ends lost 3 bases and 2 bases respectively, with 11 bases between them.